Presented here are 21 T cell receptor beta chains from one specimen sequenced in a study of shared clonotypes between healthy human individuals. The repertoire was sequenced with immunoSEQ multiplex PCR; TCRdb's copy has only in-frame clones and lacks some. Among a few million clones listed, around nine tenths were seen once. Sequenced: naive CD4+ T cells sorted from blood. Subset defined: CD45RA+ positively selected. The receptors shown here come from a young man in good health.

This sequence joins TRBV5-1 and TRBJ1-3, with 7 nucleotides matching TRBD1. V gave up 7 bases and J gave up 4 bases; unmatched junction bases: 11. Germline V lookup: CDR1 SGHRS, CDR2 YFSETQ. This CDR3 contains 15 residues. CDR3 sequence: CASQLEGAPGNTIYF. CDR3 in DNA: TGCGCCAGCCAACTGGAGGGGGCGCCCGGAAACACCATATATTTT.

CDR3 coding DNA: TGCGCCAGCAGCGAATTGGGACTAGCGGTTTACGAGCAGTACTTC. Protein: CASSELGLAVYEQYF. This chain joins TRBV5-1 and TRBJ2-7; 11 positions agree with TRBD2. There are 15 residues in the CDR3. CDR1 SGHRS and CDR2 YFSETQ come from the germline V gene. J lost 4 bases, V lost 4 bases, and 7 bases had no gene match.

The chain uses TRBV5-1 and TRBJ1-1; D possibly corresponds to TRBD1 (5 bases). With 4 bases removed from V and 4 bases from J, the gap between germline ends came to 14 bases. The germline gives CDR1 SGHRS, CDR2 YFSETQ. CDR3 size: 14 residues. The CDR3 reads CASSRGSVGTEAFF. The CDR3 bases are TGCGCCAGCAGCCGGGGGTCAGTGGGCACTGAAGCTTTCTTT.

This clone was detected once. The chain combines TRBV2 with TRBJ1-1; D might be TRBD1 (6 bases). Germline assignment: CDR1 SNHLY and CDR2 FYNNEI. V was trimmed by 3 bases and J by 2 bases, leaving 16 bases between them. The CDR3 sequence is 16 residues long. CDR3 in DNA: TGTGCCAGCAGTGATGCTACAGGGACCTTAAACACTGAAGCTTTCTTT. It yields the protein CASSDATGTLNTEAFF. The variable domain in full, with the rest retrieved from reference TRBV2 and TRBJ1-1, is EPEVTQTPSHQVTQMGQEVILRCVPISNHLYFYWYRQILGQKVEFLVSFYNNEISEKSEIFDDQFSVERPDGSNFTLKIRSTKLEDSAMYFCASSDATGTLNTEAFFGQGTRLTVV.

The chain combines TRBV10-3 with TRBJ2-1; D may be TRBD1 (6 bases). This CDR3 is 14 amino acids long. The V end lost 4 bases, the J end lost 6 bases, and 13 bases lay between the germline ends. Germline V gives CDR1 ENHRY, CDR2 SYGVKD. The CDR3 loop reads CAISGGRQGNEQFF. The CDR3 DNA sequence: TGTGCCATCAGTGGGGGGCGGCAGGGCAATGAGCAGTTCTTC.

The chain links TRBV28 to TRBJ1-3; a weak D match, TRBD1 (6 bases). The CDR3 spans 15 residues. Germline V CDR1 and CDR2: MDHEN, SYDVKM. V was pared by 5 bases and J by 0 bases, with 11 bases between. The CDR3 DNA reads as TGTGCCAGCAGTGGGGGGCTCAGCTCTGGAAACACCATATATTTT. Protein sequence: CASSGGLSSGNTIYF.

This chain connects TRBV18 to TRBJ2-2, with 8 bases aligning to TRBD2. CDR3 length equals 16 residues. Germline CDR1 is KGHSH and CDR2 is LQKENI. J lost 4 bases, V lost 8 bases, and 12 bases had no gene match. In DNA, the CDR3 is TGTGCCAGCCAACCCAGCGGGACTAGGTCCACCGGGGAGCTGTTTTTT. Translated: CASQPSGTRSTGELFF. Full variable domain (rest looked up from reference TRBV18 and TRBJ2-2): NAGVMQNPRHLVRRRGQEARLRCSPMKGHSHVYWYRQLPEEGLKFMVYLQKENIIDESGMPKERFSAEFPKEGPSILRIQQVVRGDSAAYFCASQPSGTRSTGELFFGEGSRLTVL.

A word on this clone: A read error may produce the germline difference seen at one junction end. The chain employs TRBV7-7 and TRBJ1-5; D call uncertain. Germline V gives CDR1 SSHAT, CDR2 FNYEAQ (reference sequence). This CDR3 spans 13 amino acids. CDR3 loop: CASSLAVDQPQHF. CDR3 DNA: TGTGCTAGCAGCTTAGCAGTAGACCAGCCCCAGCATTTT. The complete variable domain, with remaining parts taken from reference TRBV7-7 and TRBJ1-5, reads GAGVSQSPRYKVTKRGQDVTLRCDPISSHATLYWYQQALGQGPEFLTYFNYEAQPDKSGLPSDRFSAERPEGSISTLTIQRTEQRDSAMYRCASSLAVDQPQHFGDGTRLSIL.

The CDR3 DNA follows: TGTGCCAGCAGTGAAGAGTATCACGAGCAGTACTTC. Translation gives CASSEEYHEQYF. The rearrangement joins TRBV6-1 to TRBJ2-7; no firm D call. CDR3 length: 12 amino acids. Germline V gives CDR1 MNHNS, CDR2 SASEGT. Trimming removed 1 base from V and 5 bases from J, with 6 bases in between.

V usage is TRBV6-5 and J usage is TRBJ2-7; 7 positions agree with TRBD2. The length of the CDR3 is 13 residues. The germline V gene has CDR1 MNHEY and CDR2 SVGAGI. The V gene end was trimmed by 7 bases and the J gene end by 2 bases; junction bases not matched to a gene: 5. In DNA, the CDR3 is TGTGCCAGCAATGGCGGGAGTCCCTACGAGCAGTACTTC. Protein sequence: CASNGGSPYEQYF.

This chain connects TRBV12-1 to TRBJ2-1; the table's D call of TRBD2 was not tested on the DNA. TRBV12-1 is assigned pseudogene status. The CDR3 runs 19 residues. For the CDR3, the DNA is TGTGCCAGCAGCATGTGCCTAGCGGGGGGCCTATTAGCCTACAATGAGCAGTTCTTC. It codes for CASSMCLAGGLLAYNEQFF.

In the case of this clone: A read error may account for a junction end that differs from germline. Other DNA sequences in this specimen translate into the identical CDR3. The genes are TRBV7-2 and TRBJ2-6; D remains ambiguous. CDR3 length equals 16 residues. Germline lookup yields CDR1 SGHTA and CDR2 FQGNSA. This CDR3 is CASSPRWSSGANVLTF. CDR3 in DNA: TGCGCCAGCAGCCCTAGATGGAGCTCTGGGGCCAACGTCCTGACTTTC.

The J gene is TRBJ1-1, the V gene TRBV5-1; a weak D match, TRBD1 (5 bases). There are 15 residues in the CDR3. CDR1 SGHRS and CDR2 YFSETQ come from the germline V gene. V was cut by 0 bases and J by 3 bases, with 12 bases left in between. DNA for the CDR3: TGCGCCAGCAGCTTGGTCCCAGGGTTTGACACTGAAGCTTTCTTT. This codes for CASSLVPGFDTEAFF.

CDR3 region: CASSSSKPDTQYF. In DNA form, the CDR3 reads TGTGCCAGCAGCTCCTCGAAGCCTGATACGCAGTATTTT. The chain is built from TRBV9 and TRBJ2-3; no definite D call. V dropped 4 bases and J dropped 6 bases, with 12 bases sitting between them. This CDR3 contains 13 residues. Germline V gene data show CDR1 as SGDLS and CDR2 as YYNGEE.

The chain couples TRBV4-1 to TRBJ2-1, with 10 bases fitting TRBD2. J was trimmed by 10 bases and V by 1 base; bases with no gene match: 13. The CDR3 is made up of 17 amino acids. Germline CDR1 reads MGHRA; CDR2 reads YSYEKL. The CDR3 DNA reads TGCGCCAGCAGCCAAGCATTTCCCGGGACTAGCGTGCAGGAGCAGTTCTTC. Its protein product is CASSQAFPGTSVQEQFF.

The gene calls are TRBV29-1 and TRBJ1-2, with a weak D call TRBD1 (5 bases). The CDR3 contains 12 residues. Looked up from germline, CDR1 is SQVTM and CDR2 is ANQGSEA. Trimming took 8 bases from V and 5 from J, leaving 15 bases between them. The DNA for the CDR3 is TGCAGCATTGGTCAGGGAACGTATGGCTACACCTTC. Amino acids: CSIGQGTYGYTF.

This chain connects TRBV9 to TRBJ1-6; D uncertain. CDR1 and CDR2 from the germline V gene are SGDLS and YYNGEE. The CDR3 spans 14 residues. Trimming took 7 bases from V and 4 from J, leaving 12 bases between them. Here the CDR3 DNA reads TGTGCCAGCCGGGCACCTTTATATAATTCACCCCTCCACTTT. It specifies CASRAPLYNSPLHF.

This clone showed up just once. This CDR3 reads CASSSRFDRGDLRDTQYF. CDR3 sequence (DNA): TGTGCCAGCAGCTCACGATTTGACAGGGGGGATCTCAGAGATACGCAGTATTTT. The chain has TRBV7-9 and TRBJ2-3; 9 nucleotides agree with TRBD1. CDR3 length: 18 amino acids. Germline loops: CDR1 SEHNR, CDR2 FQNEAQ (reference sequence). After removal of 4 bases from V and 5 bases from J, the junction contained 16 bases not matched to a gene.

The chain links TRBV14 to TRBJ1-6; no clear D gene. Germline CDR1 and CDR2: SGHDN and FVKESK. This CDR3 contains 14 residues. Trimming removed 0 bases from V and 5 bases from J, with 5 bases in between. CDR3 in amino acids: CASSQEGNNSPLHF. CDR3 nucleotides: TGTGCCAGCAGCCAAGAGGGGAATAATTCACCCCTCCACTTT.

V gene TRBV11-2 combines with J gene TRBJ2-3; the D is unclear. Deletions cut 1 base from V and 0 bases from J, with 11 bases between. Germline V lookup: CDR1 SGHAT, CDR2 FQNNGV. The CDR3 is 16 amino acids. In nucleotides, the CDR3 is TGTGCCAGCAGCTTAGTGTGGCAGCAAAGCACAGATACGCAGTATTTT. It yields the protein CASSLVWQQSTDTQYF. Full variable domain (missing parts from reference TRBV11-2 and TRBJ2-3): EAGVAQSPRYKIIEKRQSVAFWCNPISGHATLYWYQQILGQGPKLLIQFQNNGVVDDSQLPKDRFSAERLKGVDSTLKIQPAKLEDSAVYLCASSLVWQQSTDTQYFGPGTRLTVL.

The V and J genes are TRBV7-2 and TRBJ2-1; TRBD2 agrees at 10 bases. V lost 4 bases, J lost 8 bases, and 5 bases stayed unmatched. Germline CDR1 and CDR2: SGHTA and FQGNSA. This CDR3 has 14 amino acids. In DNA, the CDR3 is TGTGCCAGCAGCTCGGGACTAGCGATCCATGAGCAGTTCTTC. It codes for CASSSGLAIHEQFF.